One and the same sample provided the 9 T cell receptor beta chains below, sequenced in a study of spatial heterogeneity in lung cancer. Time point: sample taken at primary tumor resection. Study findings and constraints: In tumors, expanded intratumoral alpha and beta TCR counts tracked mutation counts.

These TCRs' antigens remain unknown. TCRdb used MiXCR to reprocess the 5' RACE reads, holding one entry per CDR3 protein. The data hold about 7,100 distinct CDR3 sequences, with roughly 7% observed a single time. Sequencing was performed on lung tumor tissue, taken at surgery. The receptors come from a male donor with early-stage non-small cell lung cancer.

This clonotype was detected ten times or more. The chain joins TRBV28 to TRBJ2-7; TRBD2 matches 13 bases. The CDR3 is 15 amino acids. Trimming cost V 4 bases and J 3 bases; bases outside gene matches: 3. Germline CDR1 reads MDHEN; CDR2 reads SYDVKM. The DNA of the CDR3 is TGTGCCAGCAGTTCCGGGACTAGCGGGGTCTACGAGCAGTACTTC. It yields the protein CASSSGTSGVYEQYF.

This clonotype was seen at least ten times. The chain joins TRBV6-1 to TRBJ2-3, with 7 bases aligning to TRBD1. Germline values: CDR1 MNHNS, CDR2 SASEGT. The J segment lost 1 base and the V segment lost 4 bases, leaving 8 bases of the junction unmatched. This CDR3 contains 16 residues. Here the CDR3 reads CASSASNGQGTDTQYF. CDR3 coding DNA: TGTGCCAGCAGTGCCTCTAACGGACAGGGCACAGATACGCAGTATTTT.

Relative to its sample, this clonotype is medium-sized (0.01 to 0.1%). The rearrangement uses TRBV7-8 and TRBJ2-5; possibly TRBD1 for D (5 bases). V was trimmed by 8 bases and J by 0 bases, leaving 22 bases between them. In germline, CDR1 is SGHVS, CDR2 FQNEAQ. This CDR3 is built from 17 residues. The CDR3 DNA reads TGTGCCAGCGTTAGGTTCAGGGTACCAAGGTACCAAGAGACCCAGTACTTC. Encoded protein: CASVRFRVPRYQETQYF.

There are many counts of this clonotype. The chain joins TRBV15 to TRBJ1-1; the D is unclear. CDR3 length: 14 residues. Per the germline V gene, CDR1 is LNHNV and CDR2 is YYDKDF (reference sequence). Between the trimmed V and J ends, which lost 5 bases and 0 bases, there was a span of 10 bases. In DNA form, the CDR3 reads TGTGCCACCAGCCCCCGGACCATGAACACTGAAGCTTTCTTT. It is translated as CATSPRTMNTEAFF. The entire variable domain, with the rest obtained from reference TRBV15 and TRBJ1-1, is as follows: DAMVIQNPRYQVTQFGKPVTLSCSQTLNHNVMYWYQQKSSQAPKLLFHYYDKDFNNEADTPDNFQSRRPNTSFCFLDIRSPGLGDTAMYLCATSPRTMNTEAFFGQGTRLTVV.

This clonotype was detected ten times or more. The CDR3 loop reads CASRPRTGNIQYF. The DNA for the CDR3 is TGTGCCAGCAGACCAAGGACAGGAAACATTCAGTACTTC. The chain links TRBV27 to TRBJ2-4, with TRBD1 matching 7 bases. Trimming took 6 bases from V and 6 from J; bases not matched to a gene: 5. This CDR3 region has 13 residues. The germline gives CDR1 MNHEY, CDR2 SMNVEV (reference sequence).

By proportion, this clonotype is medium-sized. The rearrangement joins TRBV5-1 to TRBJ2-2, with TRBD2 matching over 10 bases. J lost 0 bases, V lost 4 bases, and 6 bases had no gene match. CDR1 and CDR2 from the germline V gene are SGHRS and YFSETQ. This CDR3 is built from 17 residues. The DNA for the CDR3 is TGCGCCAGCAGCCCAAGCGGGAGGGCCCCGAACACCGGGGAGCTGTTTTTT. Its translation is CASSPSGRAPNTGELFF.

Relative to its sample, this clonotype is medium-sized. V is TRBV4-1 and J is TRBJ2-5, with D perhaps TRBD1 (7 bases). CDR3 length: 15 residues. Germline values: CDR1 MGHRA, CDR2 YSYEKL. V shed 6 bases and J shed 5 bases, with 19 bases lying between them. The CDR3 region is CASSSQEGASETQYF. As DNA, the CDR3 is TGCGCCAGCAGTTCTCAGGAGGGGGCGAGTGAGACCCAGTACTTC.

This clonotype is labeled medium-sized. The chain has TRBV4-3 and TRBJ2-5, with 7 positions matching TRBD1. V was pared by 1 base and J by 3 bases, with 2 bases of the junction left unmatched. CDR3 size: 14 residues. Germline values: CDR1 LGHNA, CDR2 YSLEER. The CDR3 nucleotides read TGCGCCAGCAGCCAAGGACAGGGAGAAGAGACCCAGTACTTC. This gives the protein CASSQGQGEETQYF.

This clonotype qualifies as medium-sized. The chain carries TRBV6-5 and TRBJ1-2; 9 positions agree with TRBD1. From germline, CDR1 is MNHEY and CDR2 SVGAGI. The V gene end was trimmed by 8 bases and the J gene end by 7 bases; junction bases not matched to a gene: 11. This CDR3 region has 14 residues. The CDR3 loop is CASFSRTGDLGYTF. The CDR3 DNA reads TGTGCCAGCTTTTCACGGACAGGGGACCTTGGCTACACCTTC.